Given below is one T cell receptor (beta chain) in context. The sample holds one count of this clone. The antigen this receptor binds is unknown. No base quality information exists; no much larger clone differs at one position. The germline V gene supplies CDR1 MGHRA and CDR2 YSYEKL. The CDR3 covers 15 residues, taking in both the cysteine and the phenylalanine. The kept DNA is CDR3 alone, 45 bases in frame from the first base. Between the V and J ends, shortened by 0 bases and 2 bases respectively, the junction contains 10 bases. The sample originates from a study of cytomegalovirus exposure and HLA in healthy donors (TCRdb year 2017). Study-wide context: According to an earlier analysis of 587 of the donors, roughly 180 million T cells yielded roughly 110 million unique TCR beta sequences and 276 Gb of sequence data. A later analysis re-analyzed previously published TCR beta repertoires from several hundred donors and added high-resolution HLA genotyping to study TCR occurrence patterns. Roughly 5 DR-DQ haplotypes were treated as single units for association and clustering because of strong linkage in the cohort. The genetic ancestry cluster associated with self-reported Caucasian donors included 81% of the approximately 410 genotyped donors. Among around 400 genotyped donors of the cohort, an average of approximately 240,000 unique TCR beta nucleotide sequences was sequenced per donor, of which about 18% were non-productive. Donor age, sex, ethnicity and CMV serostatus were collected together with the repertoire data. The study was designed to test whether signatures of past pathogen exposure could be identified by cataloging public T cell receptors. An early release that covered approximately 600 HLA-typed donors contained around 300 gigabases of sequencing data and about 93 million unique TCR sequences. In a later genetic analysis, genome-wide SNP genotypes for about 65% of the 666 donors were used, and that subset was treated as a discovery cohort. Rather than using new phenotypic data, the later analysis identified candidate immune exposures from TCR beta sequences and from how often those sequences occurred across donors. HLA typing included class I and class II loci at four-digit resolution. An earlier analysis of 587 of the donors used high-throughput TCR beta sequencing to judge whether each TCR beta V gene segment behaved as functional or pseudogenic. All discovery cohort repertoires had been generated on a single sequencing platform. To predict cytomegalovirus infection status, the study brought together high-throughput TCR immunosequencing, statistical association of individual TCRs with disease status, and machine learning. The number of donors typed differed by locus, with about 629-630 for A, B, C, DRB1 and DQB1, around 520 for DQA1, over 600 for DPA1, and some 440 for DPB1. Using immunosequencing, the study profiled T cell repertoires from 500 to 800 subjects and related those repertoires to cytomegalovirus serostatus. Along with the roughly 670-subject first cohort, a separate validation cohort of around 110 different subjects was used.

The cohort was made up of 666 healthy bone marrow donors. All cohort members were sampled while nominally healthy, although unrecorded immune exposures were likely present. The donor was CMV seropositive and belonged to the group of more than 250 seropositive cohort members. Each donor provided a peripheral blood sample, and peripheral blood mononuclear cells were used for TCR beta sequencing. Genomic DNA extraction from the blood cell samples was performed with the Qiagen DNeasy Blood Extraction Kit. Results the study describes overall, beyond this receptor: A further reported finding was that TCR beta sequences accurately predicted the HLA-A and HLA-B alleles for most subjects in the first cohort. While some public TCRs were present in many individuals, most TCR sequences turned up only very rarely across donors. At a false discovery rate of 0.05, a later analysis linked under 20,000 TCR beta sequences to specific HLA alleles. The classifier was reported to diagnose cytomegalovirus status with high specificity and sensitivity in both the original cohort and the validation cohort. In an earlier analysis of about 600 of the donors, most TCR beta V segments appeared in productive rearrangements about 87% or about 30% of the time, broadly matching IMGT annotations. In a later analysis, HLA-associated TCR beta chains showed more clonal expansion and lower generation probabilities than non-associated chains that were equally common. In a later genetic analysis, fewer N-insertions in productive TCRs were reported among donors in an Asian-associated ancestry cluster than the roughly 640-donor mean. Presence/absence analyses assumed roughly uniform sequencing depth across donors, an assumption that may not hold. Because HLA typing was missing for some donors at each locus, association tests included only the typed subset. In the study, about 150 TCR beta chains were listed as associated with cytomegalovirus. A later analysis found that most CMV-associated TCR beta chains appeared HLA-restricted, with HLA associations seemingly driven largely by CMV exposure. Strong co-occurrence of HLA alleles, especially DR and DQ, made assigning TCR associations to individual alleles difficult. According to a later analysis, TCR association rates differed among HLA loci, with DRB1 alleles showing the most associated TCRs and HLA-C alleles showing the fewest. In vitro tests confirmed that three of the cytomegalovirus-associated TCR beta chains recognize cytomegalovirus antigens. Linkage disequilibrium might explain the correlated functional status among segregating V segments, but an unknown experimental factor could not be excluded. An association between a missense DCLRE1C variant and V-gene and J-gene trimming of TCR beta chains was found in a later genetic analysis and replicated in an independent cohort. This cohort had only TCR beta chains sequenced, and the lack of alpha or paired-chain data limited which features could be detected. The earlier analysis of a few hundred of the donors excluded roughly 17 rarely observed V segments, including chromosome 9 orphons, because counts were too low. In a later analysis, several top co-occurrence clusters were reported to appear linked to parvovirus B19, influenza, CMV and Epstein-Barr virus. A cluster of highly shared sequence variants was judged likely to represent a technical artifact of the sequencing pipeline. For the cohort, immune exposure information was limited to CMV serostatus. Some IMGT-functional V segments, including TRBV6-2 and TRBV6-3, could not be distinguished by the 87-base-pair reads and were therefore excluded. It was suggested by the authors that the approach could potentially be generalized to other disease states and immunological phenotypes.

Library construction relied on the immunoSEQ multiplex PCR assay. The multiplex PCR relied on a mix of 60 forward primers for TCR Vbeta segments and 13 reverse primers for TCR Jbeta segments. Amplification of the CDR3 region of rearranged TCR beta genes was performed with a multiplex PCR assay on genomic DNA. Amplified TCR beta libraries were sequenced as 87-base-pair reads on the Illumina HiSeq System. In the source study's methods: A later analysis counted approximately 84 million unique TCR beta chains across the 650 to 800 repertoires, and 9 million to 14 million of these chains were shared by at least two donors. A nearest-neighbor algorithm error-corrected the raw reads and collapsed the reads into unique sequences, merging closely related sequences to remove PCR and sequencing errors. To assign V, D and J gene segments, CDR3 sequences were aligned to IMGT reference sequences. For a sequence to be retained, a match of at least six nucleotides to both a V gene segment and a J gene segment was required. A rearrangement was called productive if the CDR3 had no stop codons and remained in frame with V and J, and every other rearrangement was called non-productive. Following IMGT convention, CDR3 was defined as the stretch from the second conserved V-encoded cysteine up to the conserved J-encoded phenylalanine. The earlier analysis of about 590 of the donors excluded sequences that lacked an unambiguous match to a single V gene segment. In an earlier analysis of some 590 of the donors, V segments were called functional above 56.7% productive rearrangements and were called segregating when the between-donor standard deviation exceeded 5%. A statistical classification framework was developed to diagnose cytomegalovirus status using the catalog of TCR beta chain sequences. V and J gene assignment, in a later analysis, came from comparing TCR nucleotide sequences with IMGT/GENE-DB human TR gene sequences. The TCRdist pipeline was used in a later analysis to assign CDR3 sequences and most-parsimonious VDJ recombination scenarios. In a later analysis, each TCR beta chain was defined by its CDR3 amino acid sequence together with its V-gene family, and reads lacking a unique V-gene family were excluded. To address suspected cross-contamination and a sequencing artifact, a later analysis removed over 500 highly shared, low-generation-probability nucleotide sequences. In a later analysis, a clonal expansion index for each public chain was calculated from normalized within-repertoire ranks of inferred template counts. In a later analysis, generation probabilities were computed with a VDJ recombination model fitted to out-of-frame rearrangements, and the resulting probabilities were checked against IGoR. In a later analysis, hypergeometric tests were used to score TCR-TCR, TCR-HLA and TCR-CMV co-occurrence, with a repertoire-size bias correction applied to TCR pairs. A later analysis estimated false discovery rates by permuting HLA or CMV assignments 20 times. In a later analysis, co-occurring TCRs were grouped using DBSCAN, and TCRdist sequence similarity was added for clustering within HLA-allele-positive subsets. Repertoires with fewer than 30,000 or more than 120,000 public chains were left out of co-occurrence clustering, as were several repertoires with anomalous nucleotide sharing. The clones in this table, taken by TCRdb from immuneACCESS, are in-frame only. Not every clone is retained; where verified, under half of the shortfall comes from an unresolved V gene, and the cause of the rest is unknown. D and trimming were read from the DNA, whereas the V and J calls and clone size are those reported in that table. Here the sample has 100,000 to 150,000 clones; 65% to 80% occur a single time. The ten largest clones capture 5.8% of the sample.

This sequence uses TRBV4-1 and TRBJ2-5; no D segment can be confidently identified. The sample consisted of PBMCs. The sequence was collected from a man aged 18 to 35 in good health and CMV-seropositive. The nucleotide sequence reads TGCGCCAGCAGCCAAGATCCAAGCCTACAAGAGACCCAGTACTTC. Translation gives CASSQDPSLQETQYF.